Below are 12 T cell receptor beta chains sequenced from a single sample in a study of T cells after posttransplantation cyclophosphamide. TCRdb's copy holds only in-frame clones and misses some; the assay was immunoSEQ multiplex PCR. The data show roughly 8,000 clones, with none appearing a single time. Treatment was busulfan-fludarabine conditioning, a marrow graft, and cyclophosphamide on days +3 and +4. This material consisted of PBMCs, taken after allogeneic stem cell transplant with posttransplant cyclophosphamide. These receptors were taken from a female patient aged 50-60 years who received an allogeneic stem cell transplant from a related donor, was CMV-positive, and had no GVHD. Some T cells may be provided by the graft donor.

Sample share makes this clone medium-sized. The chain combines TRBV4-3 with TRBJ1-5; tentative D call: TRBD1 (6 bases). Trimming stripped 5 bases from V and 1 base from J, with 15 bases between. Germline CDR1 and CDR2: LGHNA and YSLEER. The CDR3 extends over 16 amino acids. CDR3 nucleotide sequence: TGCGCCAGCAGCGAAGGGCCGAGGGGGAGCAATCAGCCCCAGCATTTT. Amino acids: CASSEGPRGSNQPQHF.

This clone has more than one count but fewer than ten. The chain recombines TRBV24-1 with TRBJ2-2; D call uncertain. Germline V gives CDR1 KGHDR, CDR2 SFDVKD. V dropped 12 bases and J dropped 6 bases, with 19 bases sitting between them. This CDR3 is built from 14 residues. The CDR3 spells CAASPAAAPGELFF. The CDR3 nucleotides read TGTGCCGCGAGTCCCGCAGCAGCGCCCGGGGAGCTGTTTTTT.

This clone was counted ten times or more. The chain combines TRBV25-1 with TRBJ1-5; a possible D gene is TRBD1 (6 bases). Trimming removed 6 bases from V and 3 bases from J, with 12 bases in between. Germline loops: CDR1 MGHDK, CDR2 SYGVNS. The CDR3 is 14 residues long. CDR3 in DNA: TGTGCCAGCAGCGTCCAGGGGCCCAATCAGCCCCAGCATTTT. Translated: CASSVQGPNQPQHF.

This clone was counted ten times or more. V and J are TRBV6-5 and TRBJ1-2, with 7 bases identical to TRBD1. J was trimmed by 7 bases and V by 4 bases; bases with no gene match: 6. CDR1 MNHEY and CDR2 SVGAGI come from the germline V gene. This CDR3 comprises 13 residues. The CDR3 here is CASSSPQGRGYTF. DNA of the CDR3: TGTGCCAGCAGTTCCCCACAGGGGCGTGGCTACACCTTC.

The table lists this clone with many counts. The chain carries TRBV5-6 and TRBJ2-3; TRBD1 might be the D (6 bases). Germline CDR1 is SGHDT and CDR2 is YYEEEE. The CDR3 runs 16 residues. The V end was cut by 5 bases, the J end by 6 bases, with 22 bases between. Here the CDR3 DNA reads TGTGCCAGCAGTTTTACAGGGTCCTACCCACCGGATACGCAGTATTTT. Encoded protein: CASSFTGSYPPDTQYF.

This clone was recorded at least ten times. The V and J genes are TRBV30 and TRBJ1-1; TRBD1 aligns across 11 bases. From germline, CDR1 is GTSNPN and CDR2 SVGIG (reference sequence). This CDR3 has 13 amino acids. Trimming removed 5 bases from V and 3 bases from J; junction bases left unmatched: 2. CDR3 nucleotides: TGTGCCTGGGCGGGACAGGGGGACACTGAAGCTTTCTTT. Translation gives CAWAGQGDTEAFF. The complete variable domain, with remaining parts taken from reference TRBV30 and TRBJ1-1, reads SQTIHQWPATLVQPVGSPLSLECTVEGTSNPNLYWYRQAAGRGLQLLFYSVGIGQISSEVPQNLSASRPQDRQFILSSKKLLLSDSGFYLCAWAGQGDTEAFFGQGTRLTVV.

This clone was observed many times. V gene TRBV13 combines with J gene TRBJ2-7; D call uncertain. The germline V gene encodes CDR1 PRHDT and CDR2 FYEKMQ (reference sequence). Deletions cut 3 bases from V and 2 bases from J, with 8 bases between. The CDR3 length is 13 residues. The DNA for the CDR3 is TGTGCCAGCAGCTTGTACGGTACCTACGAGCAGTACTTC. The encoded protein is CASSLYGTYEQYF.

This clone was observed many times. J is TRBJ2-7 and V is TRBV5-4; possibly TRBD1 for D (6 bases). The CDR3 runs to 14 residues. Germline CDR1 is SGHNT and CDR2 is YYREEE (reference sequence). Trimming cost V 4 bases and J 0 bases, with 11 bases left between them. Here the CDR3 reads CASSPTGPSYEQYF. CDR3 nucleotide sequence: TGTGCCAGCAGCCCGACAGGACCCTCCTACGAGCAGTACTTC.

This clone has at least ten counts. The chain has TRBV2 and TRBJ2-3; perhaps D is TRBD1 or TRBD2 (6 bases each). CDR1 and CDR2 from the germline V gene are SNHLY and FYNNEI. Trimming took off 8 bases at V and 6 bases at J, with 21 bases between the two ends. The CDR3 runs 15 residues. This CDR3 reads CASGRWRGNSDTQYF. The CDR3 DNA is TGTGCCAGCGGCAGGTGGAGGGGGAATTCGGATACGCAGTATTTT.

This clone was seen at least ten times. This sequence joins TRBV29-1 and TRBJ1-2; D may be TRBD1 (5 bases). Trimming shortened V by 3 bases and J by 4 bases, and 15 bases separated the two germline ends. CDR3 length: 14 residues. Germline V gene data show CDR1 as SQVTM and CDR2 as ANQGSEA. This CDR3 reads CSVEGGRDFYGYTF. As DNA, the CDR3 is TGCAGCGTTGAGGGTGGCAGGGACTTCTATGGCTACACCTTC.

This clone has a count of ten or more. The chain is built from TRBV30 and TRBJ1-4, with TRBD1 identical over 7 bases. In germline, CDR1 is GTSNPN, CDR2 SVGIG (reference sequence). The CDR3 covers 14 residues. The V and J ends lost 0 bases and 3 bases, in that order; junction bases with no gene match: 1. In DNA, the CDR3 is TGTGCCTGGAGTGTAGGGACAGCTAATGAAAAACTGTTTTTT. It encodes CAWSVGTANEKLFF.

V and J are TRBV6-4 and TRBJ1-2, with TRBD1 matching over 7 bases. V was pared by 6 bases and J by 9 bases, with 13 bases of the junction left unmatched. This CDR3 has 14 residues. Looked up from germline, CDR1 is MRHNA and CDR2 is SNTAGT. CDR3 loop: CASSPGQANARYTF. For the CDR3, the DNA is TGTGCCAGCAGCCCCGGACAGGCAAATGCGCGCTACACCTTC.